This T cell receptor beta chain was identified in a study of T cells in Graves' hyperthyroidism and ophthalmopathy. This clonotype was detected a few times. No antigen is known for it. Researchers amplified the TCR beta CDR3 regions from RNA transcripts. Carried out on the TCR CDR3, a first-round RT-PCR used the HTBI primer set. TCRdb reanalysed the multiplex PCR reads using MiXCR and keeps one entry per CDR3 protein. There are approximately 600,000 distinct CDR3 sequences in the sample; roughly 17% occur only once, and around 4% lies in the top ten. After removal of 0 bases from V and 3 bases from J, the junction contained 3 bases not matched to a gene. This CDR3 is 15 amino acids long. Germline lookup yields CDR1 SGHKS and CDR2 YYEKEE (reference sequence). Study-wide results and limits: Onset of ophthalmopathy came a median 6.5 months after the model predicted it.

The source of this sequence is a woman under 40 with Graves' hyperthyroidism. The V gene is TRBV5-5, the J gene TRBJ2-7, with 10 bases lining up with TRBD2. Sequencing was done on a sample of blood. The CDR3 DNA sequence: TGTGCCAGCAGCTTGGAACCTAGCGGGAGCTACGAGCAGTACTTC. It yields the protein CASSLEPSGSYEQYF.